Listed here are 11 T cell receptor beta chains from one sample, sequenced in a study of control samples from healthy donors and cancer patients. Data came from immunoSEQ multiplex PCR; TCRdb stores just in-frame clones and leaves some out. The sample carries about 110,000 clones, 88% recorded once. Sequenced input: PBMCs. The receptors originated from a woman in her sixties with lung cancer.

The chain has TRBV19 and TRBJ1-5; 10 bases align to TRBD1. The CDR3 covers 15 residues. The ends lost 6 bases at V and 7 bases at J; junction bases unmatched: 9. CDR1 is LNHDA, CDR2 SQIVND, per germline (reference sequence). Here the CDR3 DNA reads TGTGCCAGTAGCTTATCGACAGGGGGCGGCCAGCCCCAGCATTTT. Its translation is CASSLSTGGGQPQHF.

The chain couples TRBV6-1 to TRBJ1-5; maybe TRBD1 (6 bases). This CDR3 has 16 amino acids. Germline V lookup: CDR1 MNHNS, CDR2 SASEGT. V dropped 2 bases and J dropped 0 bases, with 11 bases sitting between them. The CDR3 region has the DNA TGTGCCAGCAGTGAATTTGTGGGGGCTAGCAATCAGCCCCAGCATTTT. As protein: CASSEFVGASNQPQHF.

This clone was observed a single time. The chain is built from TRBV19 and TRBJ1-5; D may be TRBD1 (5 bases). Deletions cut 7 bases from V and 6 bases from J, with 19 bases between. The CDR3 runs 15 residues. The germline CDR1 and CDR2 sequences are LNHDA and SQIVND (reference sequence). As DNA, the CDR3 is TGTGCCAGTAACCCATCCAGGGAGGGGAGTCAGCCCCAGCATTTT. Amino acids: CASNPSREGSQPQHF. The full variable domain, in which reference TRBV19 and TRBJ1-5 provide the parts outside the CDR3, is DGGITQSPKYLFRKEGQNVTLSCEQNLNHDAMYWYRQDPGQGLRLIYYSQIVNDFQKGDIAEGYSVSREKKESFPLTVTSAQKNPTAFYLCASNPSREGSQPQHFGDGTRLSIL.

V usage is TRBV11-2 and J usage is TRBJ1-1; D may be TRBD1 (6 bases). There are 15 residues in the CDR3. CDR1 is SGHAT and CDR2 is FQNNGV in the germline V gene. The ends were cut back, 0 bases at V and 3 bases at J, with 11 bases in the middle. The CDR3 DNA sequence: TGTGCCAGCAGCTTAGAGGCAGGGGTGGACACTGAAGCTTTCTTT. Translated, it gives CASSLEAGVDTEAFF.

This clone was seen only once. CDR3 DNA sequence: TGTGCCAGCAGTTACTCCAGGGTGGGGAACACCATATATTTT. As protein: CASSYSRVGNTIYF. The chain is built from TRBV6-5 and TRBJ1-3; tentatively, D is TRBD1 (5 bases). Trimming cost V 0 bases and J 7 bases, with 10 bases left between them. The CDR3 loop spans 14 amino acids. In germline, CDR1 is MNHEY, CDR2 SVGAGI.

This clone has just one count. This sequence joins TRBV14 and TRBJ1-1; 7 bases map to TRBD1. Per germline, CDR1 SGHDN and CDR2 FVKESK. V shed 0 bases and J 0 bases; nucleotides not matched to a gene: 7. The CDR3 length is 17 residues. CDR3 protein: CASSQDRGGVVNTEAFF. In nucleotides, the CDR3 is TGTGCCAGCAGCCAAGATCGAGGGGGCGTCGTGAACACTGAAGCTTTCTTT.

This clone was seen more than once but under ten times. CDR3 loop: CASSLGYSGDGYTF. The CDR3 DNA reads as TGCGCCAGCAGCTTGGGGTATAGTGGGGATGGCTACACCTTC. The V gene is TRBV5-1, the J gene TRBJ1-2; no definite D call. From germline, CDR1 is SGHRS and CDR2 YFSETQ. The CDR3 is 14 residues long. V lost 0 bases and J lost 6, with 12 bases in between.

This clone was seen repeatedly, ten times or more. The V call is TRBV2, the J call TRBJ1-6; tentatively, D is TRBD1 (5 bases). V was cut by 3 bases and J by 8 bases, with 8 bases left in between. Germline V CDR1 and CDR2: SNHLY, FYNNEI. The CDR3 consists of 13 residues. The CDR3 DNA reads TGTGCCAGCAGTGACAGGGACGATTCACCCCTCCACTTT. This encodes CASSDRDDSPLHF.

J is TRBJ2-7 and V is TRBV11-2, with 9 positions matching TRBD1. Germline V gene data show CDR1 as SGHAT and CDR2 as FQNNGV. With 5 bases clipped from V and 2 bases from J, the junction kept 7 bases outside the gene matches. This CDR3 spans 15 amino acids. The CDR3 loop is CASSPGTGSPYEQYF. CDR3 sequence (DNA): TGTGCCAGCAGCCCCGGGACAGGGTCTCCCTACGAGCAGTACTTC.

This chain connects TRBV3-1 (or the pseudogene TRBV3-2) to TRBJ2-2; unclear D gene. Trimming left V 3 bases short and J 4 bases short, with 15 bases between. This CDR3 has 16 amino acids. Per germline, CDR1 LGHDT and CDR2 YNNKEL (reference sequence). CDR3 loop: CASSHAGTELTGELFF. Written as DNA, the CDR3 is TGTGCCAGCAGCCATGCCGGAACAGAACTCACCGGGGAGCTGTTTTTT.

This clone occurred a few times. The chain employs TRBV6-5 and TRBJ1-1; TRBD1 might be the D (5 bases). V was trimmed by 2 bases and J by 6 bases, leaving 16 bases between them. This CDR3 region has 15 residues. CDR1 is MNHEY, CDR2 SVGAGI, per germline. The CDR3 sequence: CASSYPAGGAAEAFF. The CDR3 DNA reads as TGTGCCAGCAGTTACCCGGCGGGGGGAGCAGCTGAAGCTTTCTTT.